These T cell receptor beta chains were read from a single sample in a study of blood T cells in healthy people across ages. TCRdb re-called the 5' RACE reads with MiXCR, one entry per CDR3 protein. The table includes over 1,300,000 distinct CDR3 sequences, 55% to 75% detected once. The sequenced sample consisted of blood. The receptor source for this set is a man aged 18 to 35 in good health. CDR3s leave out the opening cysteine and the closing phenylalanine or tryptophan. A D gene is named only where the DNA matches it firmly. A clone size is listed for some rows: how often the clone was seen (once, few, many), or a class if it is expanded.

abundance: NA
v_gene: TRBV20-1
d_gene: NA
j_gene: TRBJ1-1
CDR3aa: SASGQANTEAF

abundance: NA
v_gene: TRBV3-1
d_gene: NA
j_gene: TRBJ2-5
CDR3aa: ASSLGEQTLKQY

abundance: NA
v_gene: TRBV27
d_gene: TRBD1
j_gene: TRBJ2-7
CDR3aa: ASSLVGQVGYEQY

abundance: NA
v_gene: TRBV11-2
d_gene: NA
j_gene: TRBJ2-3
CDR3aa: ASSLAAGWGTQY

abundance: NA
v_gene: TRBV7-8
d_gene: NA
j_gene: TRBJ2-7
CDR3aa: ASSSDWGNEQY

abundance: few
v_gene: TRBV29-1
d_gene: TRBD2
j_gene: TRBJ2-1
CDR3aa: SVEDGLAGFNEQF

abundance: few
v_gene: TRBV15
d_gene: TRBD1
j_gene: TRBJ2-1
CDR3aa: ATSRLPGQGKNNEQF

abundance: NA
v_gene: TRBV4-1
d_gene: TRBD1
j_gene: TRBJ2-3
CDR3aa: ASSQNPGTGGGTDTQY

abundance: NA
v_gene: TRBV27
d_gene: NA
j_gene: TRBJ2-7
CDR3aa: ASSLSPVSAETHKQY

abundance: NA
v_gene: TRBV6-1
d_gene: NA
j_gene: TRBJ2-6
CDR3aa: ASSEYRSVGSGANVLT

abundance: NA
v_gene: TRBV5-1
d_gene: NA
j_gene: TRBJ2-7
CDR3aa: ASSPRTRYEQY

abundance: NA
v_gene: TRBV5-1
d_gene: NA
j_gene: TRBJ2-7
CDR3aa: ASSFTDTTYEQY